Each of the 7 T cell receptor beta chains below was sequenced from the same sample in a study of CD8 T cells in Susac syndrome. An amount of RNA that ranged from roughly 0.45 to 1 ug was reverse transcribed with random hexamers. TCRdb ran MiXCR on the immunoSEQ multiplex PCR reads and lists one entry per CDR3 protein. The table lists 110,000 to 150,000 distinct CDR3 sequences, roughly 94% of them singletons, with 0.25% to 0.3% in the top ten. What was sequenced was CD8+ T cells from PBMCs. The receptors shown here come from a human donor in good health.

This chain uses TRBV7-8 with TRBJ2-7; no clear D gene. V lost 6 bases and J lost 2, with 8 bases in between. Germline CDR1 reads SGHVS; CDR2 reads FQNEAQ. The CDR3 contains 12 residues. In DNA, the CDR3 is TGTGCCAGCAGTCAAGGGCCCTACGAGCAGTACTTC. The encoded protein is CASSQGPYEQYF.

The chain is built from TRBV19 and TRBJ1-2; a possible D gene is TRBD1 (5 bases). This CDR3 contains 13 residues. Trimming took off 9 bases at V and 6 bases at J, with 17 bases between the two ends. The germline gives CDR1 LNHDA, CDR2 SQIVND (reference sequence). As DNA, the CDR3 is TGTGCCAGCCAGAAGTGGGGGGAGGATGGCTACACCTTC. This sequence encodes CASQKWGEDGYTF. The variable domain in full, completed from reference TRBV19 and TRBJ1-2, reads DGGITQSPKYLFRKEGQNVTLSCEQNLNHDAMYWYRQDPGQGLRLIYYSQIVNDFQKGDIAEGYSVSREKKESFPLTVTSAQKNPTAFYLCASQKWGEDGYTFGSGTRLTVV.

The chain links TRBV29-1 to TRBJ2-1; possibly TRBD2 for D (7 bases). CDR3 size: 11 residues. The V gene's germline CDR1 is SQVTM and CDR2 ANQGSEA. The CDR3 DNA reads as TGCAGTCCTTTCAGGGGAGGGGAGCAGTTCTTC. It is translated as CSPFRGGEQFF.

The rearrangement links TRBV24-1 to TRBJ1-5; D gene uncertain. V shed 5 bases and J shed 0 bases, with 7 bases lying between them. Germline CDR1 is KGHDR and CDR2 is SFDVKD. The CDR3 loop spans 14 amino acids. CDR3 sequence: CATSGEYSNQPQHF. The CDR3 nucleotides read TGTGCCACCAGTGGAGAGTATAGCAATCAGCCCCAGCATTTT.

This rearrangement joins TRBV27 to TRBJ2-5, with D unclear. Germline V gives CDR1 MNHEY, CDR2 SMNVEV (reference sequence). The CDR3 runs 14 residues. Trimming took off 7 bases at V and 5 bases at J, with 17 bases between the two ends. The CDR3 DNA follows: TGTGCCAGCAACACGGGTCTCTCGAGGGAGACCCAGTACTTC. This codes for CASNTGLSRETQYF.

The CDR3 sequence is CASSFLRGSYNEQFF. The DNA for the CDR3 is TGTGCCAGCAGTTTCCTGCGGGGGTCCTACAATGAGCAGTTCTTC. The chain couples TRBV28 to TRBJ2-1; the match to TRBD2 covers 7 bases. Germline CDR1 MDHEN, CDR2 SYDVKM. The CDR3 totals 15 residues. J gave up 1 base and V 3 bases, and 3 bases lay outside the gene matches.

V and J are TRBV13 and TRBJ2-3; 10 positions agree with TRBD2. Germline V gene data show CDR1 as PRHDT and CDR2 as FYEKMQ (reference sequence). The CDR3 extends over 15 amino acids. Trimming at V came to 4 bases and at J to 4 bases, leaving 5 bases not matched to a gene. CDR3 in amino acids: CASSYPSGSPDTQYF. In nucleotides, the CDR3 is TGTGCCAGCAGCTACCCTAGCGGGAGTCCAGATACGCAGTATTTT.